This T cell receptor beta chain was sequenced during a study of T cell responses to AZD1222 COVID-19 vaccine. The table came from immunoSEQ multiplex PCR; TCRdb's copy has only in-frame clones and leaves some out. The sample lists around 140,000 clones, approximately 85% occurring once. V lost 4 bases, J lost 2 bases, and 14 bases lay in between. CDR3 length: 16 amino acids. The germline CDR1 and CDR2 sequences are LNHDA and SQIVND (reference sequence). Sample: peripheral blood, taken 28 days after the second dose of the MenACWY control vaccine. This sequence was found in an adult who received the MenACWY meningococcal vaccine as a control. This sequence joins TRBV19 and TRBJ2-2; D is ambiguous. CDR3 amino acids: CASSTPDGTNTGELFF. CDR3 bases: TGTGCCAGTAGTACTCCGGACGGAACAAACACCGGGGAGCTGTTTTTT.